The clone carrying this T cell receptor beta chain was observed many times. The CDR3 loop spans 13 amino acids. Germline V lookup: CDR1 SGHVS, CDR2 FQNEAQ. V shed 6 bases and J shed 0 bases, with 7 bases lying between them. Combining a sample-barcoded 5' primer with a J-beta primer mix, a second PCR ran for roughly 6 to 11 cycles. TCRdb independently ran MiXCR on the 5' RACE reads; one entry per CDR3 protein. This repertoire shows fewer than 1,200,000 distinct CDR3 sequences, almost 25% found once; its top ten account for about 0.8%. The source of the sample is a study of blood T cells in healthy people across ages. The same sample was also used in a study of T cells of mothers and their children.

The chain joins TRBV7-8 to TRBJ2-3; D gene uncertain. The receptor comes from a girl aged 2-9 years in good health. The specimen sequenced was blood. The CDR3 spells CASSPASTDTQYF. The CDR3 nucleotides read TGTGCCAGCAGTCCCGCCAGCACAGATACGCAGTATTTT.